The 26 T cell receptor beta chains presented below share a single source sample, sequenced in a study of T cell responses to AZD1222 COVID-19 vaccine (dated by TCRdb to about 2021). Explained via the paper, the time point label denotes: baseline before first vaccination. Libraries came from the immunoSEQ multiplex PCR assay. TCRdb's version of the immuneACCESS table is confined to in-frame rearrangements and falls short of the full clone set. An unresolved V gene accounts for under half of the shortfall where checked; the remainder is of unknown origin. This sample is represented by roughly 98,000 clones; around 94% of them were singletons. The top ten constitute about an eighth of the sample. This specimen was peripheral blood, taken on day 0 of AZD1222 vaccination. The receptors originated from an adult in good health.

DNA for the CDR3: TGTGCCAGCAACAAAAGACTAGCGGGAGGCGGCGGGGAGCTGTTTTTT. As protein: CASNKRLAGGGGELFF. The rearrangement uses TRBV3-1 (or the pseudogene TRBV3-2) and TRBJ2-2; 13 nucleotides align to TRBD2. J was trimmed by 7 bases and V by 7 bases; bases with no gene match: 9. Germline V gene data show CDR1 as LGHDT and CDR2 as YNNKEL (reference sequence). This CDR3 is 16 amino acids long.

CDR3 coding DNA: TGCGCCAGCAGCTTGGGCCTCTCTAACTATGGCTACACCTTC. It codes for CASSLGLSNYGYTF. This chain uses TRBV5-1 with TRBJ1-2; no firm D call. V lost 0 bases to trimming and J lost 0 bases, with 6 bases between them. The CDR3 extends over 14 amino acids. Germline V gene data show CDR1 as SGHRS and CDR2 as YFSETQ.

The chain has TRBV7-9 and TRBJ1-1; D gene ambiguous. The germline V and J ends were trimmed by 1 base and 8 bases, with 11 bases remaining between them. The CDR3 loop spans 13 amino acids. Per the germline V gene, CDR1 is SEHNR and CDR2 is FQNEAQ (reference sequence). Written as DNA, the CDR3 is TGTGCCAGCAGCTTAGATGTCTTGGGGGAAGCTTTCTTT. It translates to CASSLDVLGEAFF.

The CDR3 reads CASSTDVWTGYGYTF. In DNA form, the CDR3 reads TGTGCCAGCAGTACAGATGTATGGACTGGCTATGGCTACACCTTC. This chain joins TRBV7-9 and TRBJ1-2; D is unclear. V gave up 6 bases and J gave up 4 bases, with 18 bases separating them. Germline CDR1 is SEHNR and CDR2 is FQNEAQ (reference sequence). CDR3 size: 15 residues.

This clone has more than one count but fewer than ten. CDR3 sequence (DNA): TGTGCCATCAGCGGGACTAGCGAGTCAGGTGGGGCCAACGTCCTGACTTTC. This codes for CAISGTSESGGANVLTF. The gene calls are TRBV10-3 and TRBJ2-6; 10 bases match TRBD2. The CDR3 totals 17 residues. V dropped 6 bases and J dropped 3; count of bases not matched to a gene: 8. Germline CDR1 reads ENHRY; CDR2 reads SYGVKD.

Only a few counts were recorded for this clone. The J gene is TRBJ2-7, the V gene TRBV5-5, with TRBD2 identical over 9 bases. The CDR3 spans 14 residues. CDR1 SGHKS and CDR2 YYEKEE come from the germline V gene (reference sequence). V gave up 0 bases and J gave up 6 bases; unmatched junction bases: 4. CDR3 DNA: TGTGCCAGCAGCTTGGAGGGACTAGCTTTCGAGCAGTACTTC. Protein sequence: CASSLEGLAFEQYF.

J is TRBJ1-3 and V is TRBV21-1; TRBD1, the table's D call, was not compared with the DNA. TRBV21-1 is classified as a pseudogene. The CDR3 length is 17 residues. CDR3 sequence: CASSKDETGCPGNTIYF. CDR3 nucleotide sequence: TGTGCCAGCAGCAAGGACGAGACAGGGTGTCCTGGAAACACCATATATTTT.

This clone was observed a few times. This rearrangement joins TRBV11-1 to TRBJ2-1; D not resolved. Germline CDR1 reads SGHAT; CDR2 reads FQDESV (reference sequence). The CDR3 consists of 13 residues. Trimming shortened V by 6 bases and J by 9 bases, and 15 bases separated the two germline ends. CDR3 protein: CASSPTLLPEQFF. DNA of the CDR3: TGTGCCAGCAGTCCAACACTATTGCCTGAGCAGTTCTTC.

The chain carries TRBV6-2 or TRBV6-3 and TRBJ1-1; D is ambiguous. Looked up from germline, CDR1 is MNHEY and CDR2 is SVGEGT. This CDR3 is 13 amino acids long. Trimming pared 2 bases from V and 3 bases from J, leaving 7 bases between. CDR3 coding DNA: TGTGCCAGCAGTTACCGGTTGTACACTGAAGCTTTCTTT. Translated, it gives CASSYRLYTEAFF.

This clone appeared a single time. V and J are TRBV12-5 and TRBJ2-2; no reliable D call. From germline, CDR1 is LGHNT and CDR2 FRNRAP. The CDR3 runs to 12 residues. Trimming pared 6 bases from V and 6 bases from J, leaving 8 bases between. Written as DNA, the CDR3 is TGTGCTAGTGGGCCAGGTCCCGGGGAGCTGTTTTTT. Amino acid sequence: CASGPGPGELFF.

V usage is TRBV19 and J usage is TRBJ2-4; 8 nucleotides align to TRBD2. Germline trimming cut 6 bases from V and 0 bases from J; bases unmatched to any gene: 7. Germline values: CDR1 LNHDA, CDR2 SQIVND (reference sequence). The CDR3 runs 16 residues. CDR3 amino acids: CASSSGGAVAKNIQYF. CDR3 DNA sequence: TGTGCCAGTAGCTCCGGGGGGGCGGTAGCCAAAAACATTCAGTACTTC. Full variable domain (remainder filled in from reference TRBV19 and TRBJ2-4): DGGITQSPKYLFRKEGQNVTLSCEQNLNHDAMYWYRQDPGQGLRLIYYSQIVNDFQKGDIAEGYSVSREKKESFPLTVTSAQKNPTAFYLCASSSGGAVAKNIQYFGAGTRLSVL.

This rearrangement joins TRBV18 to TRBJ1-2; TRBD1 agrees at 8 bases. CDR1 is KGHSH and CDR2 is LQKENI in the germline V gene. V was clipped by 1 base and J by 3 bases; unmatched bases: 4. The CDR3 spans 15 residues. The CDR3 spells CASSPRETGDYGYTF. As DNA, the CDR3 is TGTGCCAGCTCACCACGGGAGACAGGGGACTATGGCTACACCTTC.

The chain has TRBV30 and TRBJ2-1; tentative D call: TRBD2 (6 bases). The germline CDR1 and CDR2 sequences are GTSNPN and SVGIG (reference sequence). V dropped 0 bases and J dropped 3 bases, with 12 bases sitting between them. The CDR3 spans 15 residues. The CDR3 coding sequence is TGTGCCTGGAGTGTTGGGGGGACCTTCTACAATGAGCAGTTCTTC. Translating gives CAWSVGGTFYNEQFF.

DNA of the CDR3: TGCGCCAGCAGCCAAGAACGCCAGTTTTTCGAGCAGTACTTC. This encodes CASSQERQFFEQYF. V usage is TRBV4-1 and J usage is TRBJ2-7, with D unresolved. The V end was cut by 0 bases, the J end by 6 bases, with 12 bases between. The CDR3 extends over 14 amino acids. Germline values: CDR1 MGHRA, CDR2 YSYEKL.

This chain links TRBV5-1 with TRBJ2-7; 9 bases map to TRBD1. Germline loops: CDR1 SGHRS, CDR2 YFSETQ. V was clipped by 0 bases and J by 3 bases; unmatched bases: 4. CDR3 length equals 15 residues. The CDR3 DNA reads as TGCGCCAGCAGCTTGGAGGGACAGGGAGTCTACGAGCAGTACTTC. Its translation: CASSLEGQGVYEQYF.

This chain's CDR3 is CASSLEGGTGPYGYTF. The CDR3 DNA follows: TGTGCCAGCAGCTTAGAAGGGGGGACAGGCCCGTATGGCTACACCTTC. The chain employs TRBV7-9 and TRBJ1-2; 8 nucleotides line up with TRBD1. CDR3 length: 16 amino acids. The V segment lost 1 base and the J segment 5 bases; nucleotides outside the gene matches: 9. The V gene's germline CDR1 is SEHNR and CDR2 FQNEAQ (reference sequence).

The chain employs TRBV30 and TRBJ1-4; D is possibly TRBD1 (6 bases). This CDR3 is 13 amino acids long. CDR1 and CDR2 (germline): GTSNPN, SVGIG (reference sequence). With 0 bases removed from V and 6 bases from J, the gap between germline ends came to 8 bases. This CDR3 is CAWSVGTHEKLFF. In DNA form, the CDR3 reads TGTGCCTGGAGTGTAGGGACACATGAAAAACTGTTTTTT. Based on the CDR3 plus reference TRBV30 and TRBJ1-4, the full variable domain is SQTIHQWPATLVQPVGSPLSLECTVEGTSNPNLYWYRQAAGRGLQLLFYSVGIGQISSEVPQNLSASRPQDRQFILSSKKLLLSDSGFYLCAWSVGTHEKLFFGSGTQLSVL.

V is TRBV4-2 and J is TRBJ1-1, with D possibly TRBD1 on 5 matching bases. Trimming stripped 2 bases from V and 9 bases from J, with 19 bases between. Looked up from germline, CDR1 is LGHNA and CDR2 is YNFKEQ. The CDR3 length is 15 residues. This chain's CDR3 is CASSQLRTSGEKAFF. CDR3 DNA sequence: TGTGCCAGCAGCCAACTCCGTACGTCGGGGGAAAAAGCTTTCTTT.

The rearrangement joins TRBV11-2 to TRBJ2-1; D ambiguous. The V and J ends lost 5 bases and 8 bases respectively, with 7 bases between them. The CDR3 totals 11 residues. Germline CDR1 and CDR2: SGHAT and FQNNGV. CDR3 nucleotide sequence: TGTGCCAGCAGCCTTGGATATGAGCAGTTCTTC. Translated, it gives CASSLGYEQFF. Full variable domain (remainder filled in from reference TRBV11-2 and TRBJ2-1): EAGVAQSPRYKIIEKRQSVAFWCNPISGHATLYWYQQILGQGPKLLIQFQNNGVVDDSQLPKDRFSAERLKGVDSTLKIQPAKLEDSAVYLCASSLGYEQFFGPGTRLTVL.

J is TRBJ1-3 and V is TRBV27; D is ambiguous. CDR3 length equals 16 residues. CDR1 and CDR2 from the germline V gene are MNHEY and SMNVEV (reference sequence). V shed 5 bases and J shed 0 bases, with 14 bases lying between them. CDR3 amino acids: CASSLYFGSSGNTIYF. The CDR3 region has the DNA TGTGCCAGCAGTCTTTATTTTGGGTCCTCTGGAAACACCATATATTTT.

The DNA of the CDR3 is TGCGCCAGCAGGGGACTAGCGGGGGGGCCTCGAGACACCGGGGAGCTGTTTTTT. Its protein product is CASRGLAGGPRDTGELFF. The chain links TRBV10-2 to TRBJ2-2, with 16 bases aligning to TRBD2. The CDR3 has 18 amino acids. V shed 6 bases, J shed 3 bases, and the junction held 7 bases outside the gene matches. The germline V gene encodes CDR1 WSHSY and CDR2 SAAADI.

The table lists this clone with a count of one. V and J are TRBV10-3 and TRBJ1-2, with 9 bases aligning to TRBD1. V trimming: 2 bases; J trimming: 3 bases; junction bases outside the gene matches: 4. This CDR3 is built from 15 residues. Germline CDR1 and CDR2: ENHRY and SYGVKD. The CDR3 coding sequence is TGTGCCATCAGTGAGGGTGACAGGGGGTACTATGGCTACACCTTC. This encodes CAISEGDRGYYGYTF.

The CDR3 loop is CASSGVPDTGELFF. In DNA, the CDR3 is TGTGCCAGCAGCGGAGTTCCGGACACCGGGGAGCTGTTTTTT. The chain has TRBV9 and TRBJ2-2, with D unresolved. CDR1 SGDLS and CDR2 YYNGEE come from the germline V gene. The V end was cut by 3 bases, the J end by 3 bases, with 9 bases between. CDR3 length equals 14 residues.

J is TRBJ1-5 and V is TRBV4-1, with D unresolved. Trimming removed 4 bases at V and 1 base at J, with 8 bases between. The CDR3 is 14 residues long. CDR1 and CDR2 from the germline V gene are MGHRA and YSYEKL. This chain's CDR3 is CASSLSRSNQPQHF. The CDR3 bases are TGCGCCAGCAGCCTCTCAAGGAGCAATCAGCCCCAGCATTTT.

The CDR3 here is CASRKAANYEQYF. The CDR3 DNA sequence: TGTGCCAGCAGGAAAGCGGCGAACTACGAGCAGTACTTC. The V gene is TRBV13, the J gene TRBJ2-7; the D gene is possibly TRBD2 (5 bases). The CDR3 runs 13 residues. V dropped 6 bases and J dropped 3 bases, with 12 bases sitting between them. The germline V gene encodes CDR1 PRHDT and CDR2 FYEKMQ (reference sequence).

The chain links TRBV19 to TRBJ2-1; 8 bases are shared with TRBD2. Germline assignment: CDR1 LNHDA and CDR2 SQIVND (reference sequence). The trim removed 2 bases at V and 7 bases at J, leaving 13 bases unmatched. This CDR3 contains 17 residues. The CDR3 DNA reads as TGTGCCAGTAGTATAAGGTACAGCGGGAGTTATGGGAATGAGCAGTTCTTC. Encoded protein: CASSIRYSGSYGNEQFF. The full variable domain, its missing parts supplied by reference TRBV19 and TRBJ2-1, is DGGITQSPKYLFRKEGQNVTLSCEQNLNHDAMYWYRQDPGQGLRLIYYSQIVNDFQKGDIAEGYSVSREKKESFPLTVTSAQKNPTAFYLCASSIRYSGSYGNEQFFGPGTRLTVL.